The 17 T cell receptor beta chains below all came from one sample that was sequenced in a study of T cell responses to AZD1222 COVID-19 vaccine (dated by TCRdb to 2020 to 2023). Reading the label with the study, this specimen's time point is: baseline before first vaccination. Library prep was done by the immunoSEQ multiplex PCR assay. Imported from immuneACCESS, the table was reduced by TCRdb to in-frame sequences with V and J called. These copies leave out some clones; in studies compared against another copy, an unresolved V gene accounts for under half, and the cause of the remainder is not known. For this sample the table gives about 87,000 clones, of which around 91% were detected only once. Approximately 8.7% of the sample is in the top ten clones. The sample in question was peripheral blood, obtained on day 0 of AZD1222 vaccination. These receptors originate from an adult in good health.

The rearrangement uses TRBV5-5 and TRBJ2-3; the match to TRBD2 covers 7 bases. The germline V gene encodes CDR1 SGHKS and CDR2 YYEKEE (reference sequence). This CDR3 region has 17 residues. The V and J ends lost 0 bases and 4 bases, in that order; junction bases with no gene match: 11. Here the CDR3 DNA reads TGTGCCAGCAGCTTGGTGGGGGGAGGACTAGTCTCAGATACGCAGTATTTT. Encoded protein: CASSLVGGGLVSDTQYF.

The genes are TRBV7-3 and TRBJ1-6; a possible D gene is TRBD1 (5 bases). This CDR3 has 14 residues. Germline V CDR1 and CDR2: SGHTA, FQGTGA. Trimming took 2 bases from V and 7 from J, leaving 9 bases between them. CDR3 protein: CASSLGAFNSPLHF. CDR3 bases: TGTGCCAGCAGCTTAGGGGCCTTCAATTCACCCCTCCACTTT.

The chain links TRBV2 to TRBJ2-5; no firm D call. The V and J ends lost 3 bases and 1 base respectively, with 9 bases between them. The CDR3 contains 14 residues. CDR1 and CDR2 (germline): SNHLY, FYNNEI. The CDR3 sequence is CASSESRSQETQYF. The DNA for the CDR3 is TGTGCCAGCAGTGAGAGCAGGAGCCAAGAGACCCAGTACTTC.

This sequence joins TRBV6-5 and TRBJ1-4, with D tentatively TRBD1 (5 bases). Trimming removed 5 bases from V and 10 bases from J, with 17 bases in between. The CDR3 loop spans 14 amino acids. Germline loops: CDR1 MNHEY, CDR2 SVGAGI. For the CDR3, the DNA is TGTGCCAGCAGTCCTCGGACTCGGGGGGGAAAACTGTTTTTT. This translates into CASSPRTRGGKLFF.

The CDR3 sequence: CASSYTRYEQYF. DNA of the CDR3: TGTGCCAGCAGTTACACTAGGTACGAGCAGTACTTC. This sequence joins TRBV6-2 or TRBV6-3 and TRBJ2-7, with D maybe TRBD2 (5 bases). The V end lost 2 bases, the J end lost 4 bases, and 6 bases lay between the germline ends. The CDR3 covers 12 residues. The germline V gene has CDR1 MNHEY and CDR2 SVGEGT.

The J gene is TRBJ1-1, the V gene TRBV19, with a weak D call TRBD1 (5 bases). The germline V and J ends were trimmed by 4 bases and 5 bases, with 14 bases remaining between them. The CDR3 consists of 14 residues. From germline, CDR1 is LNHDA and CDR2 SQIVND (reference sequence). For the CDR3, the DNA is TGTGCCAGTAGTAGGGGCCCAGGTCTAACTGAAGCTTTCTTT. Encoded protein: CASSRGPGLTEAFF. Using reference TRBV19 and TRBJ1-1 for the parts outside the CDR3, the full variable domain is DGGITQSPKYLFRKEGQNVTLSCEQNLNHDAMYWYRQDPGQGLRLIYYSQIVNDFQKGDIAEGYSVSREKKESFPLTVTSAQKNPTAFYLCASSRGPGLTEAFFGQGTRLTVV.

V usage is TRBV19 and J usage is TRBJ2-6; D remains ambiguous. CDR3 length: 18 residues. Germline V gene lookup returns CDR1 LNHDA and CDR2 SQIVND (reference sequence). Trimming stripped 0 bases from V and 0 bases from J, with 12 bases between. The CDR3 nucleotides read TGTGCCAGTAGTATAGATAGTTCGGGTTACTCTGGGGCCAACGTCCTGACTTTC. Its protein product is CASSIDSSGYSGANVLTF.

This clone was seen once. The J gene is TRBJ2-1, the V gene TRBV27; D remains unclear. The CDR3 sequence is 11 residues long. V lost 8 bases and J 4 bases, leaving 6 bases between the germline ends. CDR1 MNHEY and CDR2 SMNVEV come from the germline V gene (reference sequence). The CDR3 here is CASQIYNEQFF. DNA for the CDR3: TGTGCCAGCCAAATATACAATGAGCAGTTCTTC.

The genes are TRBV6-2 or TRBV6-3 and TRBJ2-7; no reliable D call. The length of the CDR3 is 14 residues. V was cut by 2 bases and J by 2 bases, with 10 bases left in between. From germline, CDR1 is MNHEY and CDR2 SVGEGT. CDR3 coding DNA: TGTGCCAGCAGTTACCCTGACGATCCCTACGAGCAGTACTTC. It is translated as CASSYPDDPYEQYF.

This clone was seen a few times. The chain uses TRBV14 and TRBJ2-7, with TRBD2 matching over 7 bases. Germline assignment: CDR1 SGHDN and CDR2 FVKESK. V gave up 3 bases and J gave up 5 bases; unmatched junction bases: 7. CDR3 length equals 14 residues. CDR3 bases: TGTGCCAGCAGCCAGTTTAGGACTAGAGACGAGCAGTACTTC. Its translation is CASSQFRTRDEQYF.

This sequence joins TRBV12-3 or TRBV12-4 and TRBJ2-1; D is ambiguous. There are 12 residues in the CDR3. V lost 6 bases and J 6 bases, leaving 9 bases between the germline ends. CDR3 in amino acids: CASSPLLNEQFF. CDR3 nucleotide sequence: TGTGCCAGCAGCCCACTTCTCAATGAGCAGTTCTTC.

This clone is a singleton in its sample. A clone one base away is much larger, so this may be a read error. This rearrangement joins TRBV2 to TRBJ2-3, with TRBD2 identical over 7 bases. Per the germline V gene, CDR1 is SNHLY and CDR2 is FYNNEI. The length of the CDR3 is 15 residues. The ends lost 1 base at V and 1 base at J; junction bases unmatched: 2. The CDR3 region is CASSEVGGGTDTQYF. Here the CDR3 DNA reads TGTGCCAGCAGTGAAGTGGGGGGGGGCACAGATACGCAGTATTTT.

The chain carries TRBV5-1 and TRBJ1-4, with TRBD1 identical over 9 bases. CDR1 and CDR2 from the germline V gene are SGHRS and YFSETQ. This CDR3 is 14 amino acids long. Unmatched junction bases numbered 6, after V lost 4 bases and J lost 8 bases. The CDR3 DNA reads TGCGCCAGCAGCAAAGACAGGGGGAGCGAAAAACTGTTTTTT. Translating it yields CASSKDRGSEKLFF.

The chain recombines TRBV7-2 with TRBJ1-6; a possible D gene is TRBD1 (5 bases). The ends were cut back, 0 bases at V and 9 bases at J, with 15 bases in the middle. CDR3 size: 16 residues. Germline CDR1 is SGHTA and CDR2 is FQGNSA. DNA for the CDR3: TGTGCCAGCAGCTTAGCCCTCGGGACTACTTCTTCACCCCTCCACTTT. Its translation: CASSLALGTTSSPLHF. Full variable domain (remainder filled in from reference TRBV7-2 and TRBJ1-6): GAGVSQSPSNKVTEKGKDVELRCDPISGHTALYWYRQSLGQGLEFLIYFQGNSAPDKSGLPSDRFSAERTGGSVSTLTIQRTQQEDSAVYLCASSLALGTTSSPLHFGNGTRLTVT.

The chain joins TRBV5-8 to TRBJ2-4; TRBD1 is a possible D gene (6 bases). Trimming pared 0 bases from V and 0 bases from J, leaving 7 bases between. The CDR3 covers 15 residues. Germline V gives CDR1 SGHTS, CDR2 YDEGEE. The CDR3 coding sequence is TGTGCCAGCAGCTTGGGGACAGTAGCCAAAAACATTCAGTACTTC. Protein: CASSLGTVAKNIQYF.

This sequence joins TRBV6-1 and TRBJ2-2; D ambiguous. Germline V gene data show CDR1 as MNHNS and CDR2 as SASEGT. The V gene lost 2 bases and the J gene lost 3 bases, with 10 bases spanning the gap. This CDR3 contains 15 residues. The CDR3 here is CASSEISADTGELFF. The CDR3 DNA reads as TGTGCCAGCAGTGAAATCTCCGCCGACACCGGGGAGCTGTTTTTT.

This CDR3 is CASSWDLPYEQYF. The CDR3 DNA reads as TGTGCCAGCAGTTGGGACTTACCCTACGAGCAGTACTTC. The genes are TRBV12-3 or TRBV12-4 and TRBJ2-7; tentative D call: TRBD2 (6 bases). The CDR3 extends over 13 amino acids. V was shortened by 4 bases and J by 2 bases, with 9 bases between the two germline ends.